The 15 T cell receptor beta chains below come from one sample, sequenced in a study of T-cell memory formation after mild COVID-19. A single record per CDR3 protein comes from TCRdb applying MiXCR to the 5' RACE reads. Of about half a million distinct CDR3 sequences in the sample, about 20% were seen once. The material sequenced was PBMCs or a T cell subset sorted from them (not recorded which). The receptors shown here come from an adult woman who had mild COVID-19 (a few samples of this study predate the infection). Cell type and time point are not known.

A few counts support this clonotype. V gene TRBV7-9 combines with J gene TRBJ2-6; perhaps TRBD1 as D (6 bases). The V end was cut by 1 base, the J end by 12 bases, with 10 bases between. CDR3 size: 13 residues. Germline CDR1 and CDR2: SEHNR and FQNEAQ (reference sequence). The chain's CDR3 is CASSLGQGSVLTF. The CDR3 DNA reads TGTGCCAGCAGCTTAGGCCAGGGGAGCGTCCTGACTTTC.

This clonotype was seen at least ten times. CDR3 DNA: TGTGCCAGCAGTTACTCACACGGACCCAACACTGAAGCTTTCTTT. Its translation: CASSYSHGPNTEAFF. The rearrangement links TRBV6-5 to TRBJ1-1; D gene unclear. Trimming stripped 0 bases from V and 2 bases from J, with 10 bases between. Germline CDR1 MNHEY, CDR2 SVGAGI. There are 15 residues in the CDR3.

This clonotype was detected ten times or more. The CDR3 DNA follows: TGCGCCAGCAGCCAAGCCCGGGGGGGCCGGGCGGCAGATACGCAGTATTTT. Translated, it gives CASSQARGGRAADTQYF. The rearrangement uses TRBV4-1 and TRBJ2-3; 8 nucleotides align to TRBD2. The germline gives CDR1 MGHRA, CDR2 YSYEKL. Trimming removed 1 base from V and 4 bases from J; junction bases left unmatched: 10. The CDR3 covers 17 residues.

The sample holds a few counts of this clonotype. This chain links TRBV19 with TRBJ1-5, with D possibly matching TRBD1 (5 bases). Trimming cost V 6 bases and J 0 bases, with 9 bases left between them. The CDR3 has 14 residues. Germline loops: CDR1 LNHDA, CDR2 SQIVND (reference sequence). The CDR3 DNA is TGTGCCAGTAGGCAGGGTCATAGCAATCAGCCCCAGCATTTT. The encoded protein is CASRQGHSNQPQHF. Based on the CDR3 plus reference TRBV19 and TRBJ1-5, the full variable domain is DGGITQSPKYLFRKEGQNVTLSCEQNLNHDAMYWYRQDPGQGLRLIYYSQIVNDFQKGDIAEGYSVSREKKESFPLTVTSAQKNPTAFYLCASRQGHSNQPQHFGDGTRLSIL.

This clonotype was counted many times. The CDR3 nucleotides are TGTGCCATCAGTGTTCGGGGGAGGAACACTGAAGCTTTCTTT. Translated: CAISVRGRNTEAFF. The gene calls are TRBV10-3 and TRBJ1-1, with a weak D call TRBD1 (5 bases). CDR3 size: 14 residues. The V and J ends lost 4 bases and 1 base respectively, with 10 bases between them. Germline V lookup: CDR1 ENHRY, CDR2 SYGVKD.

V and J are TRBV4-3 and TRBJ2-3; 13 positions match TRBD2. Trimming took 1 base from V and 7 from J; bases not matched to a gene: 8. The CDR3 loop spans 17 amino acids. The V gene's germline CDR1 is LGHNA and CDR2 YSLEER. DNA for the CDR3: TGCGCCAGCAGCCAAGCCCCACTAGCGGGAGGGATGTATACGCAGTATTTT. Its translation is CASSQAPLAGGMYTQYF.

V and J are TRBV4-1 and TRBJ2-1; D call uncertain. This CDR3 spans 16 amino acids. The germline CDR1 and CDR2 sequences are MGHRA and YSYEKL. Trimming cost V 0 bases and J 7 bases, with 16 bases left between them. The CDR3 protein is CASSQDQERSPNEQFF. The CDR3 bases are TGCGCCAGCAGCCAAGATCAGGAAAGGTCCCCAAATGAGCAGTTCTTC.

This clonotype was seen a handful of times. This rearrangement joins TRBV6-5 to TRBJ2-1, with 7 bases identical to TRBD2. The CDR3 loop spans 15 amino acids. Per the germline V gene, CDR1 is MNHEY and CDR2 is SVGAGI. The V segment lost 6 bases and the J segment 3 bases; nucleotides outside the gene matches: 8. CDR3 sequence: CASRGLAGDYNEQFF. The DNA for the CDR3 is TGTGCCAGCAGGGGCCTTGCGGGAGACTACAATGAGCAGTTCTTC.

This clonotype was seen a few times. V is TRBV15 and J is TRBJ2-3; D call uncertain. The ends were cut back, 5 bases at V and 1 base at J, with 16 bases in the middle. Germline CDR1 and CDR2: LNHNV and YYDKDF (reference sequence). The CDR3 is 16 amino acids. CDR3 coding DNA: TGTGCCACCAGCTCATCCCGACGGAGTGGCACAGATACGCAGTATTTT. Translation gives CATSSSRRSGTDTQYF.

This chain connects TRBV12-3 or TRBV12-4 to TRBJ2-5; D perhaps matches TRBD2 (5 bases). The CDR3 extends over 16 amino acids. Trimming cost V 6 bases and J 1 base, with 18 bases left between them. In DNA, the CDR3 is TGTGCCAGCAGATATCACCCGGACGGAGGCCAAGAGACCCAGTACTTC. This encodes CASRYHPDGGQETQYF.

This clonotype was detected a few times. The chain employs TRBV12-3 or TRBV12-4 and TRBJ2-5; possibly TRBD2 for D (5 bases). The length of the CDR3 is 13 residues. Trimming shortened V by 6 bases and J by 5 bases, and 13 bases separated the two germline ends. CDR3: CASRGSPSETQYF. The CDR3 nucleotides read TGTGCCAGCAGAGGGAGCCCCTCCGAGACCCAGTACTTC.

The chain combines TRBV15 with TRBJ2-3; a weak D match, TRBD2 (5 bases). The CDR3 consists of 15 residues. Looked up from germline, CDR1 is LNHNV and CDR2 is YYDKDF (reference sequence). The V gene lost 1 base and the J gene lost 0 bases, with 8 bases spanning the gap. The CDR3 sequence is CATSRGGKSTDTQYF. The CDR3 DNA is TGTGCCACCAGCAGAGGAGGGAAAAGCACAGATACGCAGTATTTT.

This clonotype has just a few counts. The chain's CDR3 is CASSFGQGAWINYGYTF. In DNA form, the CDR3 reads TGTGCCAGCAGCTTCGGACAGGGGGCCTGGATCAACTATGGCTACACCTTC. The genes are TRBV7-9 and TRBJ1-2, with 11 bases lining up with TRBD1. Germline CDR1 SEHNR, CDR2 FQNEAQ (reference sequence). The V and J ends lost 3 bases and 2 bases, in that order; junction bases with no gene match: 8. The CDR3 runs 17 residues.

This chain connects TRBV5-1 to TRBJ2-5, with 12 bases aligning to TRBD2. The CDR3 consists of 16 residues. Germline loops: CDR1 SGHRS, CDR2 YFSETQ. Trimming removed 1 base from V and 6 bases from J; junction bases left unmatched: 7. CDR3 nucleotides: TGCGCCAGCAGCTTGATGGCTAGCGGGGGGGAACAGACCCAGTACTTC. Translation gives CASSLMASGGEQTQYF.

The rearrangement links TRBV12-3 or TRBV12-4 to TRBJ2-1, with D unclear. Deletions cut 2 bases from V and 0 bases from J, with 8 bases between. The CDR3 is made up of 15 amino acids. CDR3 protein: CASSLWTFSYNEQFF. The CDR3 nucleotides read TGTGCCAGCAGTTTATGGACGTTCTCCTACAATGAGCAGTTCTTC.